Listed here are 28 T cell receptor beta chains from one sample, sequenced in a study of cytomegalovirus exposure and HLA in healthy donors. Primers: 60 Vbeta forward and 13 Jbeta reverse. Clones were sequenced by immunoSEQ multiplex PCR, and TCRdb holds only the in-frame ones, with some missing. Of some 130,000 clones in the sample, about four fifths are singletons; the top ten hold about 11%. Sequencing was carried out using PBMCs. All receptors come from a male donor in good health and CMV-seropositive.

This rearrangement joins TRBV19 to TRBJ2-6; D is ambiguous. Germline V CDR1 and CDR2: LNHDA, SQIVND (reference sequence). CDR3 length: 18 amino acids. The ends were cut back, 3 bases at V and 1 base at J, with 16 bases in the middle. Written as DNA, the CDR3 is TGTGCCAGTAGTATTGGTTGGAGAGAGGCTTCTGGGGCCAACGTCCTGACTTTC. Its translation: CASSIGWREASGANVLTF. The full variable domain, with the rest looked up from reference TRBV19 and TRBJ2-6, is DGGITQSPKYLFRKEGQNVTLSCEQNLNHDAMYWYRQDPGQGLRLIYYSQIVNDFQKGDIAEGYSVSREKKESFPLTVTSAQKNPTAFYLCASSIGWREASGANVLTFGAGSRLTVL.

This clone came up a few times. The rearrangement joins TRBV7-3 to TRBJ2-7; 11 nucleotides line up with TRBD1. This CDR3 contains 15 residues. Germline assignment: CDR1 SGHTA and CDR2 FQGTGA. With V trimmed by 5 bases and J by 5 bases, 8 bases remained unmatched. CDR3 coding DNA: TGTGCCAGCAGCCCAGGACAGGGGGCATTTAACGAGCAGTACTTC. Protein: CASSPGQGAFNEQYF.

V and J are TRBV7-9 and TRBJ1-1, with TRBD1 matching 10 bases. Trimming took 5 bases from V and 5 from J; bases not matched to a gene: 5. Germline CDR1 and CDR2: SEHNR and FQNEAQ (reference sequence). CDR3 size: 14 residues. The CDR3 bases are TGTGCCAGCAGCCCCCCGGGACAGGGGACTGAAGCTTTCTTT. Amino acids: CASSPPGQGTEAFF.

The rearrangement joins TRBV7-2 to TRBJ1-5, with D uncertain. The germline CDR1 and CDR2 sequences are SGHTA and FQGNSA. V gave up 5 bases and J gave up 7 bases, with 9 bases separating them. This CDR3 is 12 amino acids long. In nucleotides, the CDR3 is TGTGCCAGCAGCAATACTAGCCAGCCCCAGCATTTT. This sequence encodes CASSNTSQPQHF.

The V and J genes are TRBV7-3 and TRBJ2-1; TRBD2 aligns across 8 bases. The CDR3 is 13 residues long. After removal of 5 bases from V and 7 bases from J, the junction contained 4 bases not matched to a gene. Germline CDR1 is SGHTA and CDR2 is FQGTGA. The CDR3 loop reads CASSPSGSNEQFF. CDR3 coding DNA: TGTGCCAGCAGCCCGAGCGGGAGTAATGAGCAGTTCTTC.

This clone ranks as large (0.1 to 1%). V usage is TRBV30 and J usage is TRBJ1-1, with TRBD1 matching 8 bases. Germline CDR1 GTSNPN, CDR2 SVGIG (reference sequence). This CDR3 comprises 12 residues. The junction had 5 bases not matched to a gene; V was cut back by 5 bases and J by 6 bases. For the CDR3, the DNA is TGTGCCTGGGGACAGGGTTTCGCTGAAGCTTTCTTT. It specifies CAWGQGFAEAFF.

This sequence joins TRBV28 and TRBJ2-7, with 8 bases that match TRBD1. The CDR3 runs 18 residues. Trimming took 6 bases from V and 2 from J; bases not matched to a gene: 18. Germline V gene lookup returns CDR1 MDHEN and CDR2 SYDVKM. In DNA form, the CDR3 reads TGTGCCAGCAGCTCGCATGCAGGACAGGGACCCTTAACCTACGAGCAGTACTTC. Encoded protein: CASSSHAGQGPLTYEQYF.

This chain uses TRBV5-1 with TRBJ2-3; 8 positions match TRBD2. The junction had 2 bases not matched to a gene; V was cut back by 0 bases and J by 2 bases. This CDR3 is 15 amino acids long. Germline V gives CDR1 SGHRS, CDR2 YFSETQ. CDR3 in amino acids: CASSLVTSVTDTQYF. Written as DNA, the CDR3 is TGCGCCAGCAGCTTGGTGACTAGCGTCACAGATACGCAGTATTTT.

The chain carries TRBV15 and TRBJ2-5, with D maybe TRBD1 (7 bases). The germline CDR1 and CDR2 sequences are LNHNV and YYDKDF (reference sequence). V was cut by 6 bases and J by 5 bases, with 13 bases left in between. This CDR3 comprises 13 residues. Here the CDR3 reads CATRAGGHETQYF. Written as DNA, the CDR3 is TGTGCCACCAGGGCAGGGGGGCACGAGACCCAGTACTTC.

The chain uses TRBV30 and TRBJ2-1, with 12 bases aligning to TRBD2. The CDR3 is 19 residues long. J was trimmed by 7 bases and V by 4 bases; bases with no gene match: 20. CDR1 and CDR2 (germline): GTSNPN, SVGIG (reference sequence). CDR3 sequence reads: CAWTRTETSGSLAENEQFF. For the CDR3, the DNA is TGTGCCTGGACTAGGACTGAGACTAGCGGGAGCCTCGCGGAGAATGAGCAGTTCTTC.

This clone occurred a few times. This CDR3 is CAWSVLNYGYTF. Written as DNA, the CDR3 is TGTGCCTGGAGTGTACTAAACTATGGCTACACCTTC. The gene calls are TRBV30 and TRBJ1-2; the D is unclear. The CDR3 runs to 12 residues. Trimming removed 0 bases from V and 2 bases from J, with 4 bases in between. Germline lookup yields CDR1 GTSNPN and CDR2 SVGIG (reference sequence).

The rearrangement joins TRBV4-2 to TRBJ2-1; 15 bases are a match to TRBD2. Germline trimming cut 3 bases from V and 2 bases from J; bases unmatched to any gene: 5. CDR3 size: 18 residues. Germline CDR1 is LGHNA and CDR2 is YNFKEQ. CDR3 sequence reads: CASSHGLAGGGAYNEQFF. DNA for the CDR3: TGTGCCAGCAGCCACGGACTAGCGGGAGGGGGGGCCTACAATGAGCAGTTCTTC.

The J gene is TRBJ2-3, the V gene TRBV28; D is ambiguous. CDR1 and CDR2 from the germline V gene are MDHEN and SYDVKM. There are 15 residues in the CDR3. Trimming removed 6 bases at V and 1 base at J, with 14 bases between. DNA of the CDR3: TGTGCCAGCAGCTCATATAGTCCCGGCACAGATACGCAGTATTTT. Its protein is CASSSYSPGTDTQYF.

The CDR3: CASRGNHRGLGEKLFF. CDR3 in DNA: TGCGCCAGCAGGGGAAACCACAGGGGGCTTGGAGAAAAACTGTTTTTT. The J gene is TRBJ1-4, the V gene TRBV5-1, with TRBD1 identical over 9 bases. V was clipped by 5 bases and J by 8 bases; unmatched bases: 13. Germline V CDR1 and CDR2: SGHRS, YFSETQ. This CDR3 contains 16 residues.

The table lists this clone with a few counts. The gene calls are TRBV19 and TRBJ2-1; 13 bases fit TRBD2. The V gene end was trimmed by 9 bases and the J gene end by 4 bases; junction bases not matched to a gene: 6. Germline V gene lookup returns CDR1 LNHDA and CDR2 SQIVND (reference sequence). The CDR3 contains 15 residues. The CDR3 bases are TGTGCCAGCCGGACTAGCGGGAGTGTTTACAATGAGCAGTTCTTC. This translates into CASRTSGSVYNEQFF.

The J gene is TRBJ2-1, the V gene TRBV7-3; TRBD1 matches 8 bases. CDR3 size: 13 residues. Germline trimming cut 6 bases from V and 6 bases from J; bases unmatched to any gene: 4. From germline, CDR1 is SGHTA and CDR2 FQGTGA. DNA of the CDR3: TGTGCCAGCAGTTTCGACAGGGGCAATGAGCAGTTCTTC. Translation gives CASSFDRGNEQFF.

The gene calls are TRBV9 and TRBJ2-1; D uncertain. Trimming removed 0 bases from V and 5 bases from J, with 9 bases in between. The CDR3 runs to 14 residues. CDR1 and CDR2 (germline): SGDLS, YYNGEE. Here the CDR3 reads CASSVANGDNEQFF. The CDR3 DNA follows: TGTGCCAGCAGCGTAGCTAACGGAGACAATGAGCAGTTCTTC.

With respect to this clone: Germline is not matched at one junction end, which may reflect a read error. The V gene is TRBV7-9, the J gene TRBJ2-5, with TRBD2 matching over 12 bases. The CDR3 has 16 residues. CDR1 SEHNR and CDR2 FQNEAQ come from the germline V gene (reference sequence). The CDR3 protein is CSSSARLAGDLETQYF. In nucleotides, the CDR3 is TGTTCCAGCAGCGCCCGACTAGCGGGAGACCTAGAGACCCAGTACTTC.

The chain has TRBV5-8 and TRBJ2-7; 7 nucleotides match TRBD2. The CDR3 length is 16 residues. Germline V gives CDR1 SGHTS, CDR2 YDEGEE. The trim removed 4 bases at V and 2 bases at J, leaving 12 bases unmatched. The CDR3 DNA sequence: TGTGCCAGCAGCCTCGCACTAGCGAGAAATACCTACGAGCAGTACTTC. This encodes CASSLALARNTYEQYF.

This clone came up once. The chain links TRBV27 to TRBJ1-5; D unresolved. This CDR3 is built from 12 residues. Germline V gene sequence: CDR1 MNHEY, CDR2 SMNVEV (reference sequence). Trimming removed 8 bases at V and 8 bases at J, with 13 bases between. CDR3 sequence: CASGGSMEPQHF. The CDR3 DNA is TGTGCCAGCGGAGGGAGCATGGAGCCCCAGCATTTT.

The chain employs TRBV28 and TRBJ2-1; 8 bases match TRBD2. The CDR3 has 16 amino acids. Germline-derived CDR1 and CDR2 are MDHEN and SYDVKM. The ends lost 5 bases at V and 0 bases at J; junction bases unmatched: 6. The CDR3 is CASSLSGLASYNEQFF. Here the CDR3 DNA reads TGTGCCAGCAGTCTTTCCGGACTAGCCTCCTACAATGAGCAGTTCTTC.

This clone was counted a single time. The chain links TRBV11-2 to TRBJ2-7, with no clear D. The CDR3 spans 13 residues. Germline CDR1 is SGHAT and CDR2 is FQNNGV. V gave up 4 bases and J gave up 4 bases, with 11 bases separating them. CDR3 nucleotides: TGTGCCAGCAGCTCTCTTCGGTCATACGAGCAGTACTTC. Translation gives CASSSLRSYEQYF.

The chain uses TRBV2 and TRBJ2-7, with D tentatively TRBD2 (6 bases). The CDR3 has 15 residues. Looked up from germline, CDR1 is SNHLY and CDR2 is FYNNEI. The V gene lost 8 bases and the J gene lost 5 bases, with 22 bases spanning the gap. Written as DNA, the CDR3 is TGTGCCAGCTTAACCTTAGGAGGGATTCGGGACGAGCAGTACTTC. This gives the protein CASLTLGGIRDEQYF.

The chain combines TRBV28 with TRBJ2-5; 8 bases match TRBD1. The CDR3 has 15 residues. From germline, CDR1 is MDHEN and CDR2 SYDVKM. V lost 4 bases, J lost 1 base, and 5 bases stayed unmatched. DNA for the CDR3: TGTGCCAGCAGTTCGGGACAGGTCGGCCAAGAGACCCAGTACTTC. Translation: CASSSGQVGQETQYF.

The chain combines TRBV10-3 with TRBJ1-2; D remains unclear. There are 15 residues in the CDR3. V gave up 0 bases and J gave up 0 bases, with 8 bases separating them. The germline CDR1 and CDR2 sequences are ENHRY and SYGVKD. The CDR3 reads CAISESVGANYGYTF. CDR3 nucleotides: TGTGCCATCAGTGAGTCGGTCGGGGCTAACTATGGCTACACCTTC.

The table lists this clone with a few counts. This chain joins TRBV9 and TRBJ1-2; D gene uncertain. V was trimmed by 0 bases and J by 1 base, leaving 4 bases between them. In germline, CDR1 is SGDLS, CDR2 YYNGEE. This CDR3 region has 13 residues. Here the CDR3 reads CASSVDNNYGYTF. The DNA of the CDR3 is TGTGCCAGCAGCGTAGACAATAACTATGGCTACACCTTC.

This rearrangement joins TRBV2 to TRBJ2-3; D unresolved. CDR1 is SNHLY, CDR2 FYNNEI, per germline. CDR3 length: 14 amino acids. Trimming stripped 6 bases from V and 2 bases from J, with 12 bases between. CDR3 sequence: CASRALGHTDTQYF. The CDR3 bases are TGTGCCAGCAGGGCTCTGGGCCACACAGATACGCAGTATTTT.

This clone was observed once. The chain recombines TRBV30 with TRBJ2-1; TRBD1 matches 10 bases. This CDR3 contains 17 residues. Germline V gives CDR1 GTSNPN, CDR2 SVGIG (reference sequence). The J segment lost 0 bases and the V segment lost 5 bases, leaving 10 bases of the junction unmatched. CDR3 amino acids: CAWDRGLAGYSYNEQFF. DNA for the CDR3: TGTGCCTGGGACAGGGGGCTAGCGGGTTACTCCTACAATGAGCAGTTCTTC.